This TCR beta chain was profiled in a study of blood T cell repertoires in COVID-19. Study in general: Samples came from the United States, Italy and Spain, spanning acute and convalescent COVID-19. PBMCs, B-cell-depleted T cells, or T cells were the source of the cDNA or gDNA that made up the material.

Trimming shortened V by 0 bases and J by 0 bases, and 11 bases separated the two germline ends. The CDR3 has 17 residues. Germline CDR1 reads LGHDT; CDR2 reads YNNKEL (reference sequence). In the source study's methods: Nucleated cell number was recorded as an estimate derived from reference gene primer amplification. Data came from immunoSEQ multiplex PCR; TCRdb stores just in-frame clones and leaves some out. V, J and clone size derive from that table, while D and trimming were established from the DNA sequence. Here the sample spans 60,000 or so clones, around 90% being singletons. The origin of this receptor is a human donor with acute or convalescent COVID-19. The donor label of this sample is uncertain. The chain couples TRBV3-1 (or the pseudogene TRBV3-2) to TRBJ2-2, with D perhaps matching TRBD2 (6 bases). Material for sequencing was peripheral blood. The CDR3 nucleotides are TGTGCCAGCAGCCAAGAACGACGGGGGTCGAACACCGGGGAGCTGTTTTTT. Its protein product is CASSQERRGSNTGELFF.